The rows below give T cell receptor beta chains drawn from one sample of a study of memory CD4+ T cells and cytomegalovirus serostatus. Using immunoSEQ multiplex PCR, the repertoire was profiled, and TCRdb retains in-frame clones only, with some absent. The sample holds almost 55,000 clones, roughly four fifths seen once. The specimen was memory CD4+ T cells from blood. The receptors come from an adult in good health and CMV-seronegative. Each CDR3 is given with its conserved first and last residue. The order of the fields is V gene, J gene, clone size, D gene, CDR3 DNA, CDR3 protein. A D gene is named only where the DNA matches it firmly. Not every row has a clone size; where given, it reads once, few, many or a size class.

V: TRBV7-2
J: TRBJ1-4
size: -
D: TRBD1
DNA: TGTGCCAGCAGCTTAGTCTCAGGGGGCGCAAATGAAAAACTGTTTTTT
CDR3: CASSLVSGGANEKLFF

V: TRBV7-9
J: TRBJ2-5
size: -
D: -
DNA: TGTGCCACCCAGACACGGGAGACCCAGTACTTC
CDR3: CATQTRETQYF

V: TRBV18
J: TRBJ1-1
size: few
D: -
DNA: TGTGCCAGCTCGACAGCGAACACTGAAGCTTTCTTT
CDR3: CASSTANTEAFF

V: TRBV7-8
J: TRBJ2-7
size: -
D: -
DNA: TGTGCCAGCAGCTTAGTCGGTACCAGCTCCTACGAGCAGTACTTC
CDR3: CASSLVGTSSYEQYF

V: TRBV11-2
J: TRBJ1-6
size: -
D: -
DNA: TGTGCCAGCAGCTTTCGGGAGAATTCACCCCTCCACTTT
CDR3: CASSFRENSPLHF

V: TRBV7-2
J: TRBJ2-7
size: -
D: -
DNA: TGTGCCAGCAGCTTAGCAACAAGGGCCGAGCAGTACTTC
CDR3: CASSLATRAEQYF

V: TRBV5-1
J: TRBJ2-5
size: -
D: -
DNA: TGCGCCAGCAGCATGGACGGAGCCCAGACCCAGTACTTC
CDR3: CASSMDGAQTQYF

V: TRBV19
J: TRBJ1-5
size: -
D: -
DNA: TGTGCCAGTAGATCCCAGGGGACCAGCAATCAGCCCCAGCATTTT
CDR3: CASRSQGTSNQPQHF

V: TRBV28
J: TRBJ1-1
size: -
D: -
DNA: TGTGCCAGCAGTTTAACTTGGGGCAGCTTACCAGGGACTGAAGCTTTCTTT
CDR3: CASSLTWGSLPGTEAFF

V: TRBV6-1
J: TRBJ2-4
size: few
D: TRBD1
DNA: TGTGCCAGCAGTGCCCGGACAGGTTCTCTAGCCAAAAACATTCAGTACTTC
CDR3: CASSARTGSLAKNIQYF

V: TRBV7-2
J: TRBJ1-5
size: -
D: -
DNA: TGTGCCAGCAGCTTAGTGTCGGATAGCAATCAGCCCCAGCATTTT
CDR3: CASSLVSDSNQPQHF

V: TRBV4-1
J: TRBJ2-7
size: -
D: -
DNA: TGCGCCAGCAGCGTGCAGGGAGAGGGGACTTTCCACGAGCAGTACTTC
CDR3: CASSVQGEGTFHEQYF

V: TRBV28
J: TRBJ1-2
size: -
D: -
DNA: TGTGCCAGCAGCTCCTTCAACCCGTCGACGGAGAACTATGGCTACACCTTC
CDR3: CASSSFNPSTENYGYTF

V: TRBV11-2
J: TRBJ1-1
size: -
D: -
DNA: TGTGCCAGCAGCCAGCGGGTGAACACTGAAGCTTTCTTT
CDR3: CASSQRVNTEAFF

V: TRBV28
J: TRBJ1-2
size: -
D: -
DNA: TGTGCCAGCAGTCTTCCAGGGTCCCGAGTTTATGGCTACACCTTC
CDR3: CASSLPGSRVYGYTF

V: TRBV19
J: TRBJ2-2
size: -
D: -
DNA: TGTGCCAGTACCGGGGGAGTTACAAACACCGGGGAGCTGTTTTTT
CDR3: CASTGGVTNTGELFF

V: TRBV13
J: TRBJ1-6
size: -
D: -
DNA: TGTGCCAGCAGCTTAGGCAGGGGTTCCTATAATTCACCCCTCCACTTT
CDR3: CASSLGRGSYNSPLHF

V: TRBV6-1
J: TRBJ2-1
size: few
D: TRBD2
DNA: TGTGCCAGCAATTTAGCGGGGGGGCCGACGAATGAGCAGTTCTTC
CDR3: CASNLAGGPTNEQFF

V: TRBV7-3
J: TRBJ2-7
size: -
D: -
DNA: TGTGCCAGCAGCTTAAACGGACGAGGGTTCGAGCAGTACTTC
CDR3: CASSLNGRGFEQYF

V: TRBV28
J: TRBJ2-7
size: -
D: TRBD2
DNA: TGTGCCAGCAGTTTAGGGGGACTAGCGGACTACGAGCAGTACTTC
CDR3: CASSLGGLADYEQYF

V: TRBV27
J: TRBJ2-3
size: -
D: TRBD2
DNA: TGTGCCAGCACCGCCGGGACTAGGGATACGCAGTATTTT
CDR3: CASTAGTRDTQYF

V: TRBV7-2
J: TRBJ2-2
size: -
D: -
DNA: TGTGCCAGCAGCTTAGGAGCGGGTGGCACCGGGGAGCTGTTTTTT
CDR3: CASSLGAGGTGELFF

V: TRBV27
J: TRBJ2-7
size: -
D: TRBD1
DNA: TGTGCCAGCAGGAACACAGGGGGCTCCGAGCAGTACTTC
CDR3: CASRNTGGSEQYF

V: TRBV15
J: TRBJ2-2
size: -
D: -
DNA: TGTGCCACCAGCAGGTTCCGATATGAAGGGAGCCGCACCGGGGAGCTGTTTTTT
CDR3: CATSRFRYEGSRTGELFF

V: TRBV5-4
J: TRBJ2-4
size: -
D: -
DNA: TGTGCCAGCAGCTTGGTAGGTCAGCCCAAAAACATTCAGTACTTC
CDR3: CASSLVGQPKNIQYF

V: TRBV19
J: TRBJ1-2
size: -
D: -
DNA: TGTGCCAGTAGTATAGGTAGCGGACATAACTATGGCTACACCTTC
CDR3: CASSIGSGHNYGYTF

V: TRBV11-2
J: TRBJ2-1
size: -
D: TRBD1
DNA: TGTGCCAGCAGCTCTCAGCGACAGGGACAGACCTACAATGAGCAGTTCTTC
CDR3: CASSSQRQGQTYNEQFF

V: TRBV5-4
J: TRBJ2-3
size: -
D: TRBD2
DNA: TGTGCCAGCACCTCGGGACTAGCGGGCTTCGATACGCAGTATTTT
CDR3: CASTSGLAGFDTQYF

V: TRBV5-1
J: TRBJ1-1
size: few
D: -
DNA: TGCGCCAGCAGCGCGCGAGGGAACACTGAAGCTTTCTTT
CDR3: CASSARGNTEAFF

V: TRBV6-1
J: TRBJ1-1
size: -
D: -
DNA: TGTGCCAGCAGGCGGGACACAAGCACTGAAGCTTTCTTT
CDR3: CASRRDTSTEAFF

V: TRBV18
J: TRBJ2-7
size: -
D: TRBD1
DNA: TGTGCCAGCTCACCCTCCGGGACAGGTTCCTACGAGCAGTACTTC
CDR3: CASSPSGTGSYEQYF

V: TRBV6-1
J: TRBJ1-3
size: -
D: -
DNA: TGTGCCAGCAGTGTGGGCGGATCCTCTGGAAACACCATATATTTT
CDR3: CASSVGGSSGNTIYF

V: TRBV27
J: TRBJ1-2
size: -
D: TRBD1
DNA: TGTGCCAGCAGTTTATATGGACAGGGGTCCTATGGCTACACCTTC
CDR3: CASSLYGQGSYGYTF

V: TRBV25-1
J: TRBJ2-5
size: -
D: -
DNA: TGTGCCAGCAGCCCTATGGGACATGGACAAGAGACCCAGTACTTC
CDR3: CASSPMGHGQETQYF

V: TRBV5-4
J: TRBJ2-5
size: -
D: TRBD1
DNA: TGTGCCAGCAGCTTGGCGGGACAGGGGGCAGAGACCCAGTACTTC
CDR3: CASSLAGQGAETQYF

V: TRBV9
J: TRBJ2-7
size: -
D: -
DNA: TGTGCCAGCAGCGTAGAGGGGGGGTTTAGCAGCTACTACGAGCAGTACTTC
CDR3: CASSVEGGFSSYYEQYF

V: TRBV27
J: TRBJ1-3
size: -
D: -
DNA: TGTGCCAGCAGTTTGTCCAGGGGCCGTGGAAACACCATATATTTT
CDR3: CASSLSRGRGNTIYF

V: TRBV28
J: TRBJ1-2
size: few
D: -
DNA: TGTGCCAGCAGTTTATCCCTCGACAGGAACTATGGCTACACCTTC
CDR3: CASSLSLDRNYGYTF

V: TRBV6-1
J: TRBJ1-1
size: -
D: -
DNA: TGTGCCAGCAGTGAAATTGTGGCGGTCGGGGCTTTCTTT
CDR3: CASSEIVAVGAFF

V: TRBV7-7
J: TRBJ2-2
size: -
D: -
DNA: TGTGCTAGCAGCGCCGCGGGGAGAGGGACCGGGGAGCTGTTTTTT
CDR3: CASSAAGRGTGELFF

V: TRBV5-1
J: TRBJ1-5
size: -
D: -
DNA: TGCGCCAGCAGCTCGGGACGGCTAGATCAGCCCCAGCATTTT
CDR3: CASSSGRLDQPQHF

V: TRBV5-1
J: TRBJ2-2
size: -
D: -
DNA: TGCGCCAGCAGCTTAGTAGCTAAGAACACCGGGGAGCTGTTTTTT
CDR3: CASSLVAKNTGELFF

V: TRBV28
J: TRBJ2-2
size: -
D: TRBD2
DNA: TGTGCCAGCAGTCCGTGGGTACTAGCGGGGGTTTCCGGGGAGCTGTTTTTT
CDR3: CASSPWVLAGVSGELFF

V: TRBV10-2
J: TRBJ1-2
size: -
D: -
DNA: TGCGCCAGCATCGGGTCAGTGGGGAGTGGCTACACCTTC
CDR3: CASIGSVGSGYTF

V: TRBV29-1
J: TRBJ2-7
size: -
D: TRBD1
DNA: TGCAGCGCCGGGAGGGACAGGGGGCCCGAGCAGTACTTC
CDR3: CSAGRDRGPEQYF

V: TRBV6-1
J: TRBJ1-5
size: few
D: -
DNA: TGTGCCAGCAGTTCCCAGCGAAATCAGCCCCAGCATTTT
CDR3: CASSSQRNQPQHF

V: TRBV6-6
J: TRBJ1-1
size: -
D: -
DNA: TGTGCCAGCAGACTCCGGACAGAGAACACTGAAGCTTTCTTT
CDR3: CASRLRTENTEAFF

V: TRBV7-9
J: TRBJ1-2
size: -
D: -
DNA: TGTGCCAGCAGCTTGGCGGGAACCTGGGGCTACACCTTC
CDR3: CASSLAGTWGYTF

V: TRBV9
J: TRBJ2-6
size: -
D: -
DNA: TGTGCCAGCAGCGTAGAACCCTCTGGGGCCAACGTCCTGACTTTC
CDR3: CASSVEPSGANVLTF

V: TRBV9
J: TRBJ1-1
size: -
D: -
DNA: TGTGCCAGCAGCGGACGGGGGTCGAACACTGAAGCTTTCTTT
CDR3: CASSGRGSNTEAFF

V: TRBV9
J: TRBJ1-4
size: -
D: -
DNA: TGTGCCAGCAGCCCTGACCCTAGGCGGGAAAAACTGTTTTTT
CDR3: CASSPDPRREKLFF

V: TRBV7-6
J: TRBJ2-6
size: medium-sized
D: -
DNA: TGTGCCAGCAGCATTGGCAATATAGACTCTGGGGCCAACGTCCTGACTTTC
CDR3: CASSIGNIDSGANVLTF

V: TRBV28
J: TRBJ2-7
size: -
D: TRBD1
DNA: TGTGCCAGCAGCCGAAGCAGGGGGCCCCCCTACGAGCAGTACTTC
CDR3: CASSRSRGPPYEQYF